Following are 25 T cell receptor beta chains from one sample sequenced in a study of blood T cell repertoires in COVID-19. Measured with immunoSEQ multiplex PCR; TCRdb has only the in-frame clones, and not every one. The table includes 150,000 or so clones, more than 75% detected once. Sequencing used peripheral blood. These TCRs come from a woman aged 65 to 85 with COVID-19, enrolled during active disease.

V is TRBV7-2 and J is TRBJ2-3; 9 nucleotides align to TRBD2. This CDR3 comprises 16 residues. Germline V CDR1 and CDR2: SGHTA, FQGNSA. V shed 1 base, J shed 4 bases, and the junction held 6 bases outside the gene matches. CDR3 loop: CASSLGAGGSADTQYF. In DNA, the CDR3 is TGTGCCAGCAGCTTAGGTGCGGGGGGGTCGGCAGATACGCAGTATTTT.

This rearrangement joins TRBV3-1 (or the pseudogene TRBV3-2) to TRBJ2-7; possibly TRBD1 for D (5 bases). From germline, CDR1 is LGHDT and CDR2 YNNKEL (reference sequence). The germline V and J ends were trimmed by 2 bases and 3 bases, with 8 bases remaining between them. This CDR3 region has 13 residues. CDR3 residues: CASSQRQGYEQYF. The CDR3 region has the DNA TGTGCCAGCAGCCAACGGCAGGGCTACGAGCAGTACTTC.

The chain links TRBV2 to TRBJ1-3; weak D call: TRBD1 (6 bases). The CDR3 length is 18 residues. Trimming shortened V by 5 bases and J by 0 bases, and 20 bases separated the two germline ends. Germline V lookup: CDR1 SNHLY, CDR2 FYNNEI. The CDR3 DNA is TGTGCCAGCAGTTCCCAGACGGGGGGCCCTATCTCTGGAAACACCATATATTTT. As protein: CASSSQTGGPISGNTIYF.

The chain couples TRBV5-1 to TRBJ2-7; 10 nucleotides agree with TRBD1. The trim removed 7 bases at V and 4 bases at J, leaving 8 bases unmatched. The germline V gene encodes CDR1 SGHRS and CDR2 YFSETQ. The CDR3 is made up of 14 amino acids. CDR3 amino acids: CASFAGTGVYEQYF. CDR3 DNA sequence: TGCGCCAGCTTCGCCGGGACAGGGGTGTACGAGCAGTACTTC.

The chain recombines TRBV28 with TRBJ2-7; the D gene is possibly TRBD2 (6 bases). The germline V gene has CDR1 MDHEN and CDR2 SYDVKM. The CDR3 spans 13 residues. The V end lost 1 base, the J end lost 6 bases, and 10 bases lay between the germline ends. Written as DNA, the CDR3 is TGTGCCAGCAGTTTATTGTTAGCGGCCGAGCAGTACTTC. Amino acid sequence: CASSLLLAAEQYF.

V gene TRBV19 combines with J gene TRBJ1-5, with TRBD1 matching over 7 bases. After removal of 5 bases from V and 2 bases from J, the junction contained 9 bases not matched to a gene. The CDR3 contains 16 residues. Germline CDR1 reads LNHDA; CDR2 reads SQIVND (reference sequence). CDR3 nucleotide sequence: TGTGCCAGTAGTCCCCGACAGGGACCGGGCAATCAGCCCCAGCATTTT. This encodes CASSPRQGPGNQPQHF. Drawing the rest from reference TRBV19 and TRBJ1-5, the complete variable domain is DGGITQSPKYLFRKEGQNVTLSCEQNLNHDAMYWYRQDPGQGLRLIYYSQIVNDFQKGDIAEGYSVSREKKESFPLTVTSAQKNPTAFYLCASSPRQGPGNQPQHFGDGTRLSIL.

The chain joins TRBV5-4 to TRBJ1-1, with 11 bases identical to TRBD1. Germline assignment: CDR1 SGHNT and CDR2 YYREEE (reference sequence). The junction had 10 bases not matched to a gene; V was cut back by 4 bases and J by 11 bases. This CDR3 region has 14 residues. This CDR3 is CASSHPDRGPYAFF. The DNA for the CDR3 is TGTGCCAGCAGCCACCCGGACAGGGGGCCTTATGCTTTCTTT.

The chain is built from TRBV2 and TRBJ1-5; a possible D gene is TRBD1 (6 bases). V was shortened by 10 bases and J by 4 bases, with 14 bases between the two germline ends. Germline V gene lookup returns CDR1 SNHLY and CDR2 FYNNEI. CDR3 length: 13 residues. The CDR3 region is CAIHRTANQPQHF. CDR3 DNA: TGTGCCATTCACCGGACAGCAAATCAGCCCCAGCATTTT.

This clone has only one observation. The chain has TRBV7-2 and TRBJ2-1; D uncertain. Trimming stripped 4 bases from V and 2 bases from J, with 9 bases between. The CDR3 totals 14 residues. Germline CDR1 reads SGHTA; CDR2 reads FQGNSA. The CDR3: CASSSLATYNEQFF. CDR3 nucleotide sequence: TGTGCCAGCAGCTCCCTCGCTACCTACAATGAGCAGTTCTTC.

The chain couples TRBV27 to TRBJ2-1; the match to TRBD1 covers 7 bases. Germline trimming cut 5 bases from V and 7 bases from J; bases unmatched to any gene: 8. Germline CDR1 is MNHEY and CDR2 is SMNVEV (reference sequence). The CDR3 extends over 14 amino acids. This chain's CDR3 is CASSRFLRGNEQFF. CDR3 DNA: TGTGCCAGCAGTCGGTTCCTCAGGGGGAATGAGCAGTTCTTC.

The V gene is TRBV28, the J gene TRBJ1-5; possibly TRBD1 for D (5 bases). With 3 bases removed from V and 5 bases from J, the gap between germline ends came to 11 bases. CDR3 size: 14 residues. CDR1 and CDR2 from the germline V gene are MDHEN and SYDVKM. Written as DNA, the CDR3 is TGTGCCAGCAGTTTTCCAGGGACTCATCAGCCCCAGCATTTT. Protein: CASSFPGTHQPQHF.

The V gene is TRBV11-2, the J gene TRBJ1-6; D possibly corresponds to TRBD1 (6 bases). Germline values: CDR1 SGHAT, CDR2 FQNNGV. The CDR3 spans 15 residues. Trimming removed 7 bases at V and 9 bases at J, with 19 bases between. The CDR3 region has the DNA TGTGCCAGCACCAGGTCGGGGGGCCGTGGTTCACCCCTCCACTTT. Amino acids: CASTRSGGRGSPLHF.

The chain carries TRBV9 and TRBJ1-1, with a weak D call TRBD1 (6 bases). The germline V gene has CDR1 SGDLS and CDR2 YYNGEE. Deletions cut 0 bases from V and 1 base from J, with 13 bases between. The CDR3 contains 16 residues. CDR3 amino acids: CASSVATRGKNTEAFF. CDR3 DNA: TGTGCCAGCAGCGTAGCTACCAGGGGAAAGAACACTGAAGCTTTCTTT.

V gene TRBV11-2 combines with J gene TRBJ1-2; TRBD1 is a possible D gene (6 bases). Germline V gene sequence: CDR1 SGHAT, CDR2 FQNNGV. This CDR3 contains 16 residues. With 5 bases removed from V and 0 bases from J, the gap between germline ends came to 16 bases. As DNA, the CDR3 is TGTGCCAGCAGCCAAGGGGGGGCAGCCGCTAACTATGGCTACACCTTC. Amino acid sequence: CASSQGGAAANYGYTF. Combining the CDR3 with reference TRBV11-2 and TRBJ1-2 gives the whole variable domain EAGVAQSPRYKIIEKRQSVAFWCNPISGHATLYWYQQILGQGPKLLIQFQNNGVVDDSQLPKDRFSAERLKGVDSTLKIQPAKLEDSAVYLCASSQGGAAANYGYTFGSGTRLTVV.

This rearrangement joins TRBV7-9 to TRBJ1-2; D is unresolved. CDR1 is SEHNR and CDR2 is FQNEAQ in the germline V gene (reference sequence). The CDR3 is made up of 14 amino acids. V dropped 5 bases and J dropped 4 bases, with 14 bases sitting between them. The CDR3 DNA sequence: TGTGCCAGCAGCCCCCTCGGCGAGGTCTATGGCTACACCTTC. Amino acid sequence: CASSPLGEVYGYTF. The full variable domain, its missing parts supplied by reference TRBV7-9 and TRBJ1-2, is DTGVSQNPRHKITKRGQNVTFRCDPISEHNRLYWYRQTLGQGPEFLTYFQNEAQLEKSRLLSDRFSAERPKGSFSTLEIQRTEQGDSAMYLCASSPLGEVYGYTFGSGTRLTVV.

This clone was seen a handful of times. This chain uses TRBV2 with TRBJ1-1, with D possibly being TRBD1 (6 bases). The germline CDR1 and CDR2 sequences are SNHLY and FYNNEI. Trimming left V 1 base short and J 8 bases short, with 14 bases between. The CDR3 loop spans 14 amino acids. CDR3 sequence reads: CASSEDSGVPEAFF. The CDR3 bases are TGTGCCAGCAGTGAAGATTCAGGGGTCCCCGAAGCTTTCTTT.

The gene calls are TRBV28 and TRBJ1-6; D gene uncertain. Trimming shortened V by 6 bases and J by 3 bases, and 15 bases separated the two germline ends. CDR1 MDHEN and CDR2 SYDVKM come from the germline V gene. The CDR3 has 16 residues. In nucleotides, the CDR3 is TGTGCCAGCAGCCCCGCGTGGGGAGACTATAATTCACCCCTCCACTTT. Amino acid sequence: CASSPAWGDYNSPLHF.

The chain has TRBV11-2 and TRBJ2-5; possible D gene TRBD1, 5 bases. Trimming cost V 3 bases and J 3 bases, with 14 bases left between them. CDR1 and CDR2 (germline): SGHAT, FQNNGV. This CDR3 comprises 15 residues. The DNA for the CDR3 is TGTGCCAGCAGCTTGGGGCCACCGGCCAAAGAGACCCAGTACTTC. Translated, it gives CASSLGPPAKETQYF.

This rearrangement joins TRBV28 to TRBJ2-4; 7 bases match TRBD2. The CDR3 sequence is 14 residues long. J was trimmed by 2 bases and V by 3 bases; bases with no gene match: 1. Germline CDR1 reads MDHEN; CDR2 reads SYDVKM. CDR3 residues: CASSFGGTKNIQYF. CDR3 coding DNA: TGTGCCAGCAGTTTCGGGGGGACCAAAAACATTCAGTACTTC.

A few counts support this clone. The chain carries TRBV7-9 and TRBJ2-1, with 8 positions matching TRBD2. The V and J ends lost 0 bases and 10 bases, in that order; junction bases with no gene match: 2. Per the germline V gene, CDR1 is SEHNR and CDR2 is FQNEAQ (reference sequence). The CDR3 runs to 13 residues. The CDR3 region is CASSLAGLEEQFF. The CDR3 nucleotides read TGTGCCAGCAGCTTAGCGGGACTAGAAGAGCAGTTCTTC.

This clone was recorded a few times. V usage is TRBV18 and J usage is TRBJ1-1, with 7 bases matching TRBD1. Germline V lookup: CDR1 KGHSH, CDR2 LQKENI. CDR3 length equals 16 residues. Losses at the gene ends were 8 bases for V and 10 bases for J; bases not matched to a gene: 22. The CDR3, as DNA: TGTGCCAGCCAAGACAAGGGGGCCGCGAAATTGGTCGGAGCTTTCTTT. Encoded protein: CASQDKGAAKLVGAFF.

The gene calls are TRBV6-4 and TRBJ1-4; D is perhaps TRBD1 (6 bases). The CDR3 has 14 amino acids. Looked up from germline, CDR1 is MRHNA and CDR2 is SNTAGT. CDR3 in amino acids: CGTQFRDIREKLFF. The CDR3, as DNA: TGTGGCACACAATTTCGGGACATCCGTGAAAAACTGTTTTTT.

The V and J genes are TRBV25-1 and TRBJ1-1; no clear D. The V end lost 4 bases, the J end lost 3 bases, and 12 bases lay between the germline ends. CDR1 and CDR2 (germline): MGHDK, SYGVNS. This CDR3 has 14 amino acids. The CDR3 DNA follows: TGTGCCAGCAGTGTGGCAGGTTCGGACACTGAAGCTTTCTTT. This codes for CASSVAGSDTEAFF.

The chain has TRBV7-9 and TRBJ2-7; 8 bases agree with TRBD2. This CDR3 is 15 amino acids long. V dropped 5 bases and J dropped 0; count of bases not matched to a gene: 6. Germline CDR1 is SEHNR and CDR2 is FQNEAQ (reference sequence). CDR3 sequence reads: CASSLLAESSYEQYF. Here the CDR3 DNA reads TGTGCCAGCAGCCTACTAGCGGAGAGCTCCTACGAGCAGTACTTC.

This chain links TRBV9 with TRBJ1-3; D possibly corresponds to TRBD1 (5 bases). This CDR3 spans 16 amino acids. V was pared by 4 bases and J by 4 bases, with 18 bases between. The germline V gene has CDR1 SGDLS and CDR2 YYNGEE. The CDR3 reads CASSPGDGNSGNTIYF. The DNA for the CDR3 is TGTGCCAGCAGCCCGGGGGACGGAAATTCGGGAAACACCATATATTTT.